The 14 T cell receptor beta chains below all came from one sample that was sequenced in a study of control samples from healthy donors and cancer patients. Assay used: immunoSEQ multiplex PCR; TCRdb lists only in-frame clones, some missing. Of about 120,000 clones listed, roughly 89% are singletons. Sample: blood. The receptors here all came from a man aged 18 to 30 in good health.

This chain joins TRBV18 and TRBJ2-1, with D unclear. V was pared by 4 bases and J by 3 bases, with 13 bases between. Germline values: CDR1 KGHSH, CDR2 LQKENI. This CDR3 contains 15 residues. The DNA of the CDR3 is TGTGCCAGCTCACAGGACGGTGCCCGCTACAATGAGCAGTTCTTC. It specifies CASSQDGARYNEQFF.

J is TRBJ1-6 and V is TRBV5-3; 7 positions match TRBD1. TRBV5-3 is an ORF, with its function uncertain. Trimming at V came to 4 bases and at J to 5 bases, leaving 9 bases not matched to a gene. CDR3 length: 16 amino acids. CDR3 region: CARSPCPGQNNSPLHF. In DNA form, the CDR3 reads TGTGCCAGAAGCCCCTGTCCGGGACAGAATAATTCACCCCTCCACTTT.

The chain links TRBV27 to TRBJ2-7; possibly TRBD2 for D (5 bases). Per germline, CDR1 MNHEY and CDR2 SMNVEV (reference sequence). This CDR3 is built from 14 residues. Deletions cut 5 bases from V and 2 bases from J, with 13 bases between. This CDR3 is CASSISGSTYEQYF. CDR3 in DNA: TGTGCCAGCAGTATCTCGGGGTCCACCTACGAGCAGTACTTC.

The chain has TRBV3-1 (or the pseudogene TRBV3-2) and TRBJ1-3; D might be TRBD1 (5 bases). CDR1 is LGHDT, CDR2 YNNKEL, per germline (reference sequence). The V end lost 0 bases, the J end lost 3 bases, and 15 bases lay between the germline ends. This CDR3 has 17 residues. This CDR3 is CASSQDSRGSGGNTIYF. CDR3 DNA: TGTGCCAGCAGCCAAGATTCGAGGGGTTCGGGTGGAAACACCATATATTTT.

V and J are TRBV19 and TRBJ1-2, with D hard to call. The V gene's germline CDR1 is LNHDA and CDR2 SQIVND (reference sequence). The CDR3 covers 11 residues. Trimming shortened V by 5 bases and J by 4 bases, and 5 bases separated the two germline ends. Here the CDR3 reads CASSDVYGYTF. The CDR3 DNA follows: TGTGCCAGTAGTGACGTCTATGGCTACACCTTC.

The chain links TRBV14 to TRBJ2-5, with D possibly being TRBD1 (5 bases). The V gene's germline CDR1 is SGHDN and CDR2 FVKESK. The V gene lost 4 bases and the J gene lost 1 base, with 7 bases spanning the gap. The CDR3 totals 13 residues. This CDR3 is CASSLQAQETQYF. In DNA form, the CDR3 reads TGTGCCAGCAGCCTACAGGCCCAAGAGACCCAGTACTTC.

The chain uses TRBV7-2 and TRBJ1-5; possibly TRBD1 for D (5 bases). The germline CDR1 and CDR2 sequences are SGHTA and FQGNSA. The ends were cut back, 2 bases at V and 7 bases at J, with 12 bases in the middle. This CDR3 contains 14 residues. CDR3 amino acids: CASSLLGPGQPQHF. The DNA for the CDR3 is TGTGCCAGCAGCTTACTGGGGCCGGGCCAGCCCCAGCATTTT.

This chain uses TRBV5-4 with TRBJ2-7; D uncertain. The CDR3 runs 15 residues. Germline CDR1 is SGHNT and CDR2 is YYREEE (reference sequence). The V and J ends lost 0 bases and 6 bases respectively, with 16 bases between them. As DNA, the CDR3 is TGTGCCAGCAGCTTGGGGCTCAAAGATGAGGTCGAGCAGTACTTC. Encoded protein: CASSLGLKDEVEQYF.

The J gene is TRBJ1-2, the V gene TRBV19, with unresolved D. The CDR3 sequence is 14 residues long. The V end was cut by 1 base, the J end by 2 bases, with 8 bases between. The germline V gene encodes CDR1 LNHDA and CDR2 SQIVND (reference sequence). The CDR3 sequence is CASSIGNVNYGYTF. For the CDR3, the DNA is TGTGCCAGTAGTATAGGGAACGTAAACTATGGCTACACCTTC. Combining the CDR3 with reference TRBV19 and TRBJ1-2 gives the whole variable domain DGGITQSPKYLFRKEGQNVTLSCEQNLNHDAMYWYRQDPGQGLRLIYYSQIVNDFQKGDIAEGYSVSREKKESFPLTVTSAQKNPTAFYLCASSIGNVNYGYTFGSGTRLTVV.

J is TRBJ2-2 and V is TRBV7-9; D may be TRBD2 (6 bases). Trimming stripped 1 base from V and 3 bases from J, with 21 bases between. The CDR3 length is 19 residues. In germline, CDR1 is SEHNR, CDR2 FQNEAQ (reference sequence). CDR3 sequence reads: CASSLGPRPGVGYTGELFF. CDR3 coding DNA: TGTGCCAGCAGCTTAGGGCCCCGCCCGGGAGTTGGTTACACCGGGGAGCTGTTTTTT.

V gene TRBV4-1 combines with J gene TRBJ2-7, with 7 bases identical to TRBD2. The trim removed 0 bases at V and 5 bases at J, leaving 10 bases unmatched. Germline CDR1 reads MGHRA; CDR2 reads YSYEKL. This CDR3 is built from 16 residues. The CDR3, as DNA: TGCGCCAGCAGCCAAGATGGGTTAGGACTAGGGGACGAGCAGTACTTC. Translating gives CASSQDGLGLGDEQYF.

The J gene is TRBJ1-2, the V gene TRBV19; D is unresolved. The V end lost 4 bases, the J end lost 2 bases, and 11 bases lay between the germline ends. The CDR3 extends over 14 amino acids. Germline values: CDR1 LNHDA, CDR2 SQIVND (reference sequence). In DNA form, the CDR3 reads TGTGCCAGTAGTAAAGGGAACAGCAACTATGGCTACACCTTC. Its translation: CASSKGNSNYGYTF.

Remarks on this clone: Other nucleotide sequences from this sample produce the same CDR3. The V call is TRBV6-5, the J call TRBJ1-1; D is unclear. This CDR3 comprises 12 residues. Germline CDR1 reads MNHEY; CDR2 reads SVGAGI. Trimming pared 0 bases from V and 1 base from J, leaving 0 bases between. CDR3 amino acids: CASSYSNTEAFF. CDR3 coding DNA: TGTGCCAGCAGTTACTCGAACACTGAAGCTTTCTTT.

The rearrangement links TRBV4-1 to TRBJ1-3; perhaps TRBD1 as D (6 bases). This CDR3 has 11 residues. V was shortened by 2 bases and J by 12 bases, with 8 bases between the two germline ends. Germline assignment: CDR1 MGHRA and CDR2 YSYEKL. The CDR3 nucleotides are TGCGCCAGCAGCCAACCAGGGGTCATATATTTT. Its translation is CASSQPGVIYF.